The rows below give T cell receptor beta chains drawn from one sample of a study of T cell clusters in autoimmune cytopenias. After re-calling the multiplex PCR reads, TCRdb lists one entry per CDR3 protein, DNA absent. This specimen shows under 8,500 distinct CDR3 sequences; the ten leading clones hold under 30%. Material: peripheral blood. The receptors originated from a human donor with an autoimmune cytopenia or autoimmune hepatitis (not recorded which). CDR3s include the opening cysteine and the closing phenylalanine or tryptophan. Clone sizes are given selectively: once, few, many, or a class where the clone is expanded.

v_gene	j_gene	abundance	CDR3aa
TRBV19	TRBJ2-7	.	CASSRVRVLRAYEQYF
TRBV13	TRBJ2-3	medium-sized	CASSQWSASGKLDTQYF
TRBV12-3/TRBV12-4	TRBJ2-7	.	CASRPGQGAHYEQYF
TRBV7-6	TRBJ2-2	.	CASSFNFPLNTGELFF
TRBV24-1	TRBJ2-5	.	CATSDNGSRETQYF
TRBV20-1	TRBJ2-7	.	CSARLRLAGRYEQYF
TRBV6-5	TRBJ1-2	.	CASSYSKGNYGYTF
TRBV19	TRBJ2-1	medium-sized	CASKRGTNEQFF
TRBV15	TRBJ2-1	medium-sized	CATSSPSGRPDEQFF
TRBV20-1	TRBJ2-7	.	CSASRPRVAGVLEQYF
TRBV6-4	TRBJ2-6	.	CASSDSSSGANVLTF
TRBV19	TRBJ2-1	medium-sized	CASSPSGSKYEQFF
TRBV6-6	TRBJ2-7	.	CASSYRSHEQYF
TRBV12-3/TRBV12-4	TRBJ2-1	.	CASSPSGGGYNEQFF
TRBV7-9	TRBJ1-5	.	CASSPGGGPQHF
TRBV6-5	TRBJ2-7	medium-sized	CASSYGDEQYF
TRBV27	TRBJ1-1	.	CASKGASEAFF
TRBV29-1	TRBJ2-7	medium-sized	CSVGDLGDNRYEQYF
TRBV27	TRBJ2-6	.	CASRLSGANVLTF
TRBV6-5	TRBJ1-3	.	CASRSTGGTGNTIYF
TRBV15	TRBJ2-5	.	CATSRVGQETQYF
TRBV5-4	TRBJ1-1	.	CASSHPSRYTEAFF
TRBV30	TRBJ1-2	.	CAWTRGRSYGYTF
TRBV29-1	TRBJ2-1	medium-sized	CSVERLMSSYNEQFF
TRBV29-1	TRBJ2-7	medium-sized	CSVAAGSSYEQYF
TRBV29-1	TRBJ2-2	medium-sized	CSVRLRPTNTGELFF
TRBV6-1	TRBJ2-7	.	CASKSGAYYSYEQYF
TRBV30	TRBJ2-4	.	CAWGWTGAKNIQYF
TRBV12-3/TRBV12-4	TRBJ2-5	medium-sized	CASSRKLAGGPLETQYF
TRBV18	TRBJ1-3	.	CASSPPNHYSGNTIYF
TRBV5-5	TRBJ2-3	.	CASSLSGVGADTQYF
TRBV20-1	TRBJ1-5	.	CSVFRPQGNQPQHF
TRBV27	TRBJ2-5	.	CASSLLGEEETQYF
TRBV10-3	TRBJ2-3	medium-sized	CAIRTSGDTDTQYF
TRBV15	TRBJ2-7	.	CATSSGVTGGLYEQYF
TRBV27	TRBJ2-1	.	CASSLKASGVNEQFF
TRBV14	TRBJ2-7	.	CASKQDGDEQYF
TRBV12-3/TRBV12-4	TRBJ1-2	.	CASSEGEGMGNGYTF
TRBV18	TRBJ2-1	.	CASSPLTSPLTVEQFF
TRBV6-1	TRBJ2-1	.	CASQVAGGDYNEQFF
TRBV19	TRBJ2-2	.	CASSIRRQGADTGELFF
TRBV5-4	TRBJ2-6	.	CASSPDRTSGAQYF
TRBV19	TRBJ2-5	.	CASSPGLRGTQYF
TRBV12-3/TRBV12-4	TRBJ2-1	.	CASSPSGRVANEQFF
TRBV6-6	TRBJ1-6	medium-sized	CASSVVINSPLHF
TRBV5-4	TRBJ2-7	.	CASSWDRGGEQYF
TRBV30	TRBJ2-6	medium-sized	CAWTIPVGALTF
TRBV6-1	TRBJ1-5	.	CASSELNRGIQPQHF